This T cell receptor beta chain was found in a study of blood T cell repertoires in COVID-19. Background on the study: Italy, Spain and the United States were the sources of the convalescent and acute COVID-19 samples. PBMCs, B-cell-depleted T cells, or T cells were the source of the cDNA or gDNA that made up the material.

In the original processing: Quantification of nucleated cells was approximated via reference gene primer amplification. Measured with immunoSEQ multiplex PCR; TCRdb has only the in-frame clones, and not every one. V, J and clone size derive from that table, while D and trimming were established from the DNA sequence. The sample records 130,000 or so clones, approximately 84% being singletons. CDR3 size: 14 residues. Germline loops: CDR1 SNHLY, CDR2 FYNNEI. Germline trimming cut 5 bases from V and 7 bases from J; bases unmatched to any gene: 3. Sequencing was done on a sample of peripheral blood. The clonotype originates from a woman in her fifties or sixties who had recovered from COVID-19. V and J are TRBV2 and TRBJ1-6; 9 nucleotides agree with TRBD1. CDR3: CASSWTGVNSPLHF. As DNA, the CDR3 is TGTGCCAGCAGTTGGACAGGGGTAAATTCACCCCTCCACTTT.